The source of this T cell receptor beta chain is a study of brain T cells in children with intractable seizures. This CDR3 has 14 residues. Germline values: CDR1 WNHNN, CDR2 SYGVQD (reference sequence). Trimming removed 4 bases from V and 2 bases from J; junction bases left unmatched: 2. The time point was: blood from clinic visit 5 months post-surgery; TSC patient then seizure free. This clone came up a few times. Measured with immunoSEQ multiplex PCR; TCRdb has only the in-frame clones, and not every one. The table has about 350,000 clones, over 85% seen once. The clonotype originates from a boy younger than two with tuberous sclerosis and intractable seizures. The V gene is TRBV10-1, the J gene TRBJ1-5; 7 bases agree with TRBD1. The sequenced sample was peripheral blood, obtained approximately 5 months after surgery. The CDR3 region has the DNA TGCGCCAGCAGTGGGGACAGAGGCAATCAGCCCCAGCATTTT. Translating it yields CASSGDRGNQPQHF.